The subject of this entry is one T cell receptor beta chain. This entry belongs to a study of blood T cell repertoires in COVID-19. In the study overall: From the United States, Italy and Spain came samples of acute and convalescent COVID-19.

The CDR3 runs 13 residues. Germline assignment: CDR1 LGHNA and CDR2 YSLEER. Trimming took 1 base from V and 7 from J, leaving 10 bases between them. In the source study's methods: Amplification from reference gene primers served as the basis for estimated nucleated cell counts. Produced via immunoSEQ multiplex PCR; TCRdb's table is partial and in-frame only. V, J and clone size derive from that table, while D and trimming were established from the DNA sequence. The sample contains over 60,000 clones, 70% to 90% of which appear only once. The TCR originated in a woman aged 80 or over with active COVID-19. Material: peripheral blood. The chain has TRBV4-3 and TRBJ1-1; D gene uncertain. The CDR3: CASSQAGIGEAFF. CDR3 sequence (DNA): TGCGCCAGCAGCCAAGCGGGGATCGGTGAAGCTTTCTTT.